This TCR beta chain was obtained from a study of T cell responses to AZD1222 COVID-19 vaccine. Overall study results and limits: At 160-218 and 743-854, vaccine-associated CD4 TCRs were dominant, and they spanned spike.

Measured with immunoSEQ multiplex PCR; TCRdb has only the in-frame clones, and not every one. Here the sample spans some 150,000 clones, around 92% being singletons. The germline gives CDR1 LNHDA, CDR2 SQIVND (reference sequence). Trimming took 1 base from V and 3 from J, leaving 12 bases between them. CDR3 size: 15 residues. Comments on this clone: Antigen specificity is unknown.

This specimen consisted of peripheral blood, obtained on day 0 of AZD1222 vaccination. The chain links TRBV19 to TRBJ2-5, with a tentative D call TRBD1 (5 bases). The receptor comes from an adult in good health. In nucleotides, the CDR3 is TGTGCCAGTAGTATAGGGGTGACAGAGAAAGAGACCCAGTACTTC. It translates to CASSIGVTEKETQYF.